A single sample is the source of the 2 T cell receptor beta chains below, sequenced in a study of cytomegalovirus exposure and HLA in healthy donors (dated by TCRdb to the late 2010s). Receptor amplification or capture employed the immunoSEQ multiplex PCR assay. For the multiplex PCR, a mixture combining 60 forward primers for TCR Vbeta segments and 13 reverse primers for TCR Jbeta segments was used. Entries here come from immuneACCESS through TCRdb and include only in-frame sequences with V and J called. Some clones fail to appear in such tables; in the studies checked, an unresolved V gene covers under half of the shortfall, and the cause of the remainder is unknown. A total of roughly 150,000 clones appear in this sample, more than 9.5% of them only once. Less than 2% of the sample goes to the ten largest clones. Source material: PBMCs. These receptors all stem from a man aged 45-60 years in good health and CMV-seronegative.

The V call is TRBV14, the J call TRBJ2-3; TRBD1 might be the D (6 bases). Trimming cost V 1 base and J 2 bases, with 16 bases left between them. Germline CDR1 SGHDN, CDR2 FVKESK. CDR3 size: 17 residues. The chain's CDR3 is CASSQVSPWTATDTQYF. The CDR3 nucleotides read TGTGCCAGCAGCCAAGTCAGTCCCTGGACAGCCACAGATACGCAGTATTTT.

This chain joins TRBV2 and TRBJ2-3, with 10 bases that match TRBD2. The ends lost 8 bases at V and 1 base at J; junction bases unmatched: 3. Germline V lookup: CDR1 SNHLY, CDR2 FYNNEI. This CDR3 has 14 amino acids. CDR3 sequence: CASLLAGGTDTQYF. The CDR3 DNA sequence: TGTGCCAGCCTTCTAGCGGGAGGCACAGATACGCAGTATTTT.